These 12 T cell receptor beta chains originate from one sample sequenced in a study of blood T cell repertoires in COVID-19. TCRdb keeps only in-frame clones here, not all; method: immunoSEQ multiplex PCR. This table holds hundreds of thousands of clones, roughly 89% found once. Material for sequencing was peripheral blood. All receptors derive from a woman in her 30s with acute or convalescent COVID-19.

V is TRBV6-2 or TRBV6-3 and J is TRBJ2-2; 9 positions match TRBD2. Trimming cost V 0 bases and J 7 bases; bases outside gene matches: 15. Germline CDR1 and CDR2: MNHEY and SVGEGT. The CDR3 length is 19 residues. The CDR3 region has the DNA TGTGCCAGCAGTTACTCTTTTCCCGCGGGGGGGCGTCTAATCGGGGAGCTGTTTTTT. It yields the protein CASSYSFPAGGRLIGELFF.

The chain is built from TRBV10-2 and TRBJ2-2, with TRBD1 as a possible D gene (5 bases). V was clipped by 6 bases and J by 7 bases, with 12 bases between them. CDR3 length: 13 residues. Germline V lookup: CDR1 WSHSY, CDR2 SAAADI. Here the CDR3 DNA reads TGCGCCAGCAGGGTCAGGGTCAGCGGGGAGCTGTTTTTT. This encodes CASRVRVSGELFF.

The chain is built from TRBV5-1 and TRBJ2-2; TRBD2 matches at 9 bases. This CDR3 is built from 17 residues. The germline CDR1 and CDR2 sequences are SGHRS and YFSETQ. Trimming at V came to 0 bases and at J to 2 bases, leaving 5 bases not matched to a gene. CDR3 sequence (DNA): TGCGCCAGCAGCTTGGATCTAGCGGGGAGAAACACCGGGGAGCTGTTTTTT. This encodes CASSLDLAGRNTGELFF.

DNA of the CDR3: TGCGCCAGCAGCCCGACGGGGGACAGGGCCTACGAGCAGTACTTC. It codes for CASSPTGDRAYEQYF. The genes are TRBV5-1 and TRBJ2-7; TRBD1 matches 9 bases. Germline CDR1 SGHRS, CDR2 YFSETQ. This CDR3 is built from 15 residues. J gave up 2 bases and V 4 bases, and 7 bases lay outside the gene matches.

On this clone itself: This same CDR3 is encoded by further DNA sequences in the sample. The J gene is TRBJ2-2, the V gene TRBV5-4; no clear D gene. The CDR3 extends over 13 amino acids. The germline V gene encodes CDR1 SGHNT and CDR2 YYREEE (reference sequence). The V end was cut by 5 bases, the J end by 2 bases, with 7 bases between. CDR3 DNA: TGTGCCAGCAGTTTTCCTAACACCGGGGAGCTGTTTTTT. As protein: CASSFPNTGELFF.

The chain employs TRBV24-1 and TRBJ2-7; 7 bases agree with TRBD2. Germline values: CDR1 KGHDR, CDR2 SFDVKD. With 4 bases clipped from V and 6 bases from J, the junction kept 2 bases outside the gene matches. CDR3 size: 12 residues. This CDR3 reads CATSDPGGEQYF. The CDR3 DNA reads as TGTGCCACCAGTGACCCGGGGGGCGAGCAGTACTTC.

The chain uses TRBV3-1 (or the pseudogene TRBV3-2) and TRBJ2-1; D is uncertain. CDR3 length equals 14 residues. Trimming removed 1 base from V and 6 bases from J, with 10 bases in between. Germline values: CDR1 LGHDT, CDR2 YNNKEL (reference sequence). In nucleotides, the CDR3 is TGTGCCAGCAGCCAAGGTCTTCCCTCCAATGAGCAGTTCTTC. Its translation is CASSQGLPSNEQFF.

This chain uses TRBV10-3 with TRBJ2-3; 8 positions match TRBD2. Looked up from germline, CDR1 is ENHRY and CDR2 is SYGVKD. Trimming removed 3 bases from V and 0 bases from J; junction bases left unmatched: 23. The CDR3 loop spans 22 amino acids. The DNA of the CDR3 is TGTGCCATCAGTGATCCTGCCGGGGGGGGCCCGAAAAAAGGGAAGAGCACAGATACGCAGTATTTT. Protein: CAISDPAGGGPKKGKSTDTQYF.

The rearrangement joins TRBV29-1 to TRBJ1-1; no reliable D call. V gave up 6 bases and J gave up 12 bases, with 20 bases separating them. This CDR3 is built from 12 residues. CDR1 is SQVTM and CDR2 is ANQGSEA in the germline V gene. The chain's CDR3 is CSVHRTSVVTFF. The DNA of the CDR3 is TGCAGCGTCCACCGGACTTCAGTTGTAACTTTCTTT.

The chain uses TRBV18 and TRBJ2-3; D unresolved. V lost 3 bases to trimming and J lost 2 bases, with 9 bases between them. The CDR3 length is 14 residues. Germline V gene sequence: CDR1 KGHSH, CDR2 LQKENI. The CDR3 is CASSPSFVTDTQYF. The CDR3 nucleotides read TGTGCCAGCTCACCGTCGTTCGTCACAGATACGCAGTATTTT. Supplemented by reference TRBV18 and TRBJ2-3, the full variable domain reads NAGVMQNPRHLVRRRGQEARLRCSPMKGHSHVYWYRQLPEEGLKFMVYLQKENIIDESGMPKERFSAEFPKEGPSILRIQQVVRGDSAAYFCASSPSFVTDTQYFGPGTRLTVL.

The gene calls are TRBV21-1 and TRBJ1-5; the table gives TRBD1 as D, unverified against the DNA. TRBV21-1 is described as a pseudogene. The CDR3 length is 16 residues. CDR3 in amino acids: CASSKLGQGGFQPQHF. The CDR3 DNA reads TGTGCCAGCAGCAAATTAGGGCAGGGGGGATTTCAGCCCCAGCATTTT.

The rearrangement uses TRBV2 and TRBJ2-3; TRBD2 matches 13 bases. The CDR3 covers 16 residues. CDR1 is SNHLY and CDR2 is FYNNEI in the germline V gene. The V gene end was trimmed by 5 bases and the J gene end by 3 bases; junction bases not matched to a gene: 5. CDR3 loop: CASSTWTSGGTDTQYF. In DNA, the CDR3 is TGTGCCAGCAGTACCTGGACTAGCGGGGGAACAGATACGCAGTATTTT.